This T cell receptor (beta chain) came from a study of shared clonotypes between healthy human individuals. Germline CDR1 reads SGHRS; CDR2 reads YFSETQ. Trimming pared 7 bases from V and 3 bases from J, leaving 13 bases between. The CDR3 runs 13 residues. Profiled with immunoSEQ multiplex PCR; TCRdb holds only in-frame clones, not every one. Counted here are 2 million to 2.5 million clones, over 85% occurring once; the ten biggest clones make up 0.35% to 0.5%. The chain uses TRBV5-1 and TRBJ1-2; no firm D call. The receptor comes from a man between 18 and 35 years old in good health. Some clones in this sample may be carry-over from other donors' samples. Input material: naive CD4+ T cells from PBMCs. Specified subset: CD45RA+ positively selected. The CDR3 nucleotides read TGCGCCAGCCGACTTGCGAGAGACTATGGCTACACCTTC. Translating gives CASRLARDYGYTF.